The 3 T cell receptor beta chains in this list originate from one sample, sequenced in a study of CD8+CD57+ T cells in acquired aplastic anemia listed by TCRdb under 2018. The listed sequencing device is Illumina HiSeq 2000. Genomic DNA was used as template for profiling of TCR beta VDJ combinations and CDR3 sequences. The public reads were reprocessed in TCRdb via fastp at Q25 and MiXCR, keeping in-frame beta chains. CDR3 protein sequences are deduplicated, and each keeps its most common genes and DNA. The sample table shows 100,000 to 150,000 distinct CDR3 sequences, and approximately 40% are seen once. The top ten constitute about 2.6% of the sample. Flow cytometry had shown CD8+CD57+ cell expansion in the patients selected for sequencing. Material: sorted CD4+, CD8+, or CD8+CD57+ T cells (not recorded which) from PBMCs. The origin of the receptors is a human donor with aplastic anemia.

This clonotype came up many times. This chain joins TRBV19 and TRBJ2-3, with a tentative D call TRBD1 (6 bases). There are 16 residues in the CDR3. Trimming left V 3 bases short and J 0 bases short, with 13 bases between. From germline, CDR1 is LNHDA and CDR2 SQIVND (reference sequence). CDR3 in DNA: TGTGCCAGTAGTATTCTGGGGGCCGTAAGCACAGATACGCAGTATTTT. Amino acid sequence: CASSILGAVSTDTQYF.

The chain couples TRBV20-1 to TRBJ1-2; D may be TRBD1 (5 bases). CDR3 length: 14 residues. Germline CDR1 is DFQATT and CDR2 is SNEGSKA (reference sequence). Trimming removed 7 bases at V and 3 bases at J, with 18 bases between. CDR3 DNA sequence: TGCAGTGGCGGGGCACCTCACCCCGACTATGGCTACACCTTC. Its protein product is CSGGAPHPDYGYTF.

The table lists this clonotype with many counts. The chain is built from TRBV12-3 or TRBV12-4 and TRBJ2-3; 8 bases are a match to TRBD2. The V segment lost 6 bases and the J segment 8 bases; nucleotides outside the gene matches: 10. This CDR3 comprises 14 residues. CDR3 nucleotides: TGTGCCAGCAGCTCCGCGGGGAGCGGGGGTACGCAGTATTTT. Translated, it gives CASSSAGSGGTQYF.